These T cell receptor beta chains were read from a single sample in a study of blood T cell repertoires in COVID-19. The table came from immunoSEQ multiplex PCR; TCRdb's copy has only in-frame clones and leaves some out. Of around 200,000 clones listed, around 86% are singletons. Sequenced input: peripheral blood. The receptor set was obtained from a woman between 40 and 55 years old with acute or convalescent COVID-19. Both conserved end residues are trimmed from each CDR3. Each record gives: V gene, CDR3 protein.

>TRBV5-1
ASSLARGGEQY
>TRBV7-2
ASSQRGPSSYEQY
>TRBV5-1
ASSFQRAYRGGYT
>TRBV11-1
ASELAGGLPDTQY
>TRBV23-1
ASSQGGHENTNTGELF
>TRBV9
ASSPSPPLAASYNEQF
>TRBV19
ASSIGGRGLNSPLH
>TRBV6-5
ASRNTGGNQPQH
>TRBV9
ASSVDTGVEKLF
>TRBV4-1
ASSQVSSLETQY
>TRBV10-1
ASSFLFTGTELRNDQPQH
>TRBV15
ATSRDLTYEQF
>TRBV27
ASSSPEGASYEQY
>TRBV3-1/TRBV3-2
ASRLGTSGRAETQY
>TRBV23-1
ASSQSTGPPEAF
>TRBV6-5
ASSREGAAYGYT
>TRBV6-5
ASSRQGYGYT
>TRBV14
ASSQGGLGTTLSYNEQF
>TRBV27
ASSYTGGLNEQF
>TRBV18
ASSPPYSYGYT
>TRBV25-1
ASTSTGTYEQY
>TRBV3-1/TRBV3-2
ASSLEGLTEAF
>TRBV10-3
AISEPGQGFYGYT
>TRBV28
ASSFYRRGSYNSPLH
>TRBV7-2
ASSFSRGLDGYT
>TRBV2
ASKGQVGNIQY
>TRBV4-2
ASSFEQGGGTGELF
>TRBV9
ASSGTGGKY
>TRBV6-6
ASSQGAETQY
>TRBV4-1
ASSQAGAGVLDEQY
>TRBV3-1/TRBV3-2
ASSLAGGAGGKYEQY
>TRBV18
ASSGTALMEQY
>TRBV28
ASTPGLAIDYNEQF
>TRBV29-1
SVATGTYGYT
>TRBV21-1
ASSNSEREQF
>TRBV7-3
ASSPNYQSPLH
>TRBV11-2
ASSLLEGLGGSQY
>TRBV15
ATSWTRNTEAF
>TRBV28
ASSLAGGGETQY
>TRBV6-2/TRBV6-3
ASSSRQGISNQPQH